The T cell receptor beta chain described here comes from a study of shared clonotypes between healthy human individuals. TCRdb's copy holds only in-frame clones and misses some; the assay was immunoSEQ multiplex PCR. In the table there are some 2 million clones, about 95% of which are singletons. Only CD45RO-negative cells positively selected for CCR7 counted as naive CD8 cells, so terminally differentiated effector memory CD45RA+ cells were excluded. V shed 4 bases, J shed 6 bases, and the junction held 5 bases outside the gene matches. This CDR3 region has 15 residues. Germline CDR1 is SGHVS and CDR2 is FQNEAQ.

This clonotype originated in a man between 18 and 29 years old in good health. The chain links TRBV7-8 to TRBJ2-1; 11 nucleotides match TRBD2. The sequenced sample was naive CD8+ T cells sorted from blood. This chain's CDR3 is CASSYLLAGVNEQFF. The CDR3 DNA is TGTGCCAGCAGCTATTTACTAGCGGGAGTCAATGAGCAGTTCTTC.